Sequencing of this T cell receptor (beta chain) was carried out in a study of T cell responses to AZD1222 COVID-19 vaccine. Assay: immunoSEQ multiplex PCR; the TCRdb copy retains only in-frame clones and omits some. The data contain roughly 99,000 clones, approximately 86% of them singletons. Study-level results: Only 5 or 6 people who got AZD1222 tested seropositive at baseline. It should be noted that donors were predominantly white British and more often female, and clonal diversity was possibly underestimated.

A word on this clone: Its target is not known.

The V end lost 5 bases, the J end lost 3 bases, and 16 bases lay between the germline ends. This CDR3 comprises 15 residues. The V gene's germline CDR1 is SGHTA and CDR2 FQGTGA. The source was peripheral blood, collected on day 0 of AZD1222 vaccination. This rearrangement joins TRBV7-3 to TRBJ1-2, with a possible D match to TRBD1 (5 bases). The origin of this receptor is an adult in good health. CDR3 loop: CASSRSGTGYYGYTF. CDR3 nucleotide sequence: TGTGCCAGCAGCCGAAGCGGGACGGGCTACTATGGCTACACCTTC. Full variable domain (remainder filled in from reference TRBV7-3 and TRBJ1-2): GAGVSQTPSNKVTEKGKYVELRCDPISGHTALYWYRQSLGQGPEFLIYFQGTGAADDSGLPNDRFFAVRPEGSVSTLKIQRTERGDSAVYLCASSRSGTGYYGYTFGSGTRLTVV.